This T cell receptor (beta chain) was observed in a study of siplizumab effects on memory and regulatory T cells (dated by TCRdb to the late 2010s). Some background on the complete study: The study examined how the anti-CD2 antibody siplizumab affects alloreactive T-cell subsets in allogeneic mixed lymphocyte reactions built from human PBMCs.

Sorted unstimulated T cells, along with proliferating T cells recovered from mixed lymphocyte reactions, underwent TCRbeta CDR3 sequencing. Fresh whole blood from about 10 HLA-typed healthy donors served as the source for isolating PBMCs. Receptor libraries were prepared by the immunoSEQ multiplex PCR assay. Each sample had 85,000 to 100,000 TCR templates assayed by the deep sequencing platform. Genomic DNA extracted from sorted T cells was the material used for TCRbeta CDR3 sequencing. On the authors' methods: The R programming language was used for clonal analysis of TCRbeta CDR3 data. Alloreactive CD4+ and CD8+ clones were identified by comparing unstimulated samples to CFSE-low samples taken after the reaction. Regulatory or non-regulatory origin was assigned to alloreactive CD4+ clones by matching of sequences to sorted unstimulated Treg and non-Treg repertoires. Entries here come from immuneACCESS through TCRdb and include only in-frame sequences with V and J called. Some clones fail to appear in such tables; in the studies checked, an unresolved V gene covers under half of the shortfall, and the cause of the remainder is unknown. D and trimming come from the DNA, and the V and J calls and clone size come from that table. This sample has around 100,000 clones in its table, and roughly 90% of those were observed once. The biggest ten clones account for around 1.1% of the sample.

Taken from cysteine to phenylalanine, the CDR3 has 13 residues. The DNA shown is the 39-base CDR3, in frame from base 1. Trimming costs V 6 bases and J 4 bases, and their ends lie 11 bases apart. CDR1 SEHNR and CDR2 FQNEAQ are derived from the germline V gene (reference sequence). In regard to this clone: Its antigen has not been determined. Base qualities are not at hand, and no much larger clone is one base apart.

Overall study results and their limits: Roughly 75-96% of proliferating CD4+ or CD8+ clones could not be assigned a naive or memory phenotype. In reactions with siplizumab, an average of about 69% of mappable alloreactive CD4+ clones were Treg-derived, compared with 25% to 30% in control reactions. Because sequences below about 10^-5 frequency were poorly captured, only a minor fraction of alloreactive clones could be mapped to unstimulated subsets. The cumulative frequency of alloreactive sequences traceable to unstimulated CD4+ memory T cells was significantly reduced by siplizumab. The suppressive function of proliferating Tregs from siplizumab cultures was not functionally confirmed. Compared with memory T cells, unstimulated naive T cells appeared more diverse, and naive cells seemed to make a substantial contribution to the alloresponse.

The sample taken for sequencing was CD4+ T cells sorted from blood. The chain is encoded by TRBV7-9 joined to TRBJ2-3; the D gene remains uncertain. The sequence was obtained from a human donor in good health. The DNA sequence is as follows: TGTGCCAGCAGTTTACTTGGTCCAGATACGCAGTATTTT. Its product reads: CASSLLGPDTQYF.